This T cell receptor beta chain was obtained from a study of T cell responses to AZD1222 COVID-19 vaccine. A word on this clone: Its antigen is currently unknown.

The protocol was immunoSEQ multiplex PCR, while the TCRdb copy is restricted to in-frame clones and leaves out a portion. This sample has roughly 55,000 clones, with more than 80% found just once. CDR1 is LGHDT and CDR2 is YNNKEL in the germline V gene (reference sequence). CDR3 length: 14 amino acids. The V end lost 4 bases, the J end lost 4 bases, and 13 bases lay between the germline ends. General study findings and limits: With dominance at 160-218 and 743-854, vaccine-associated CD4 TCRs spanned spike. Clonal diversity was possibly underestimated; the donors were predominantly white British and more often female.

J is TRBJ1-1 and V is TRBV3-1 (or the pseudogene TRBV3-2), with D unclear. The sequence was collected from an adult in good health. This specimen was peripheral blood, taken on day 0 of AZD1222 vaccination. The CDR3 spells CASSPAVSSTEAFF. The CDR3, as DNA: TGTGCCAGCAGCCCGGCGGTATCTAGCACTGAAGCTTTCTTT.